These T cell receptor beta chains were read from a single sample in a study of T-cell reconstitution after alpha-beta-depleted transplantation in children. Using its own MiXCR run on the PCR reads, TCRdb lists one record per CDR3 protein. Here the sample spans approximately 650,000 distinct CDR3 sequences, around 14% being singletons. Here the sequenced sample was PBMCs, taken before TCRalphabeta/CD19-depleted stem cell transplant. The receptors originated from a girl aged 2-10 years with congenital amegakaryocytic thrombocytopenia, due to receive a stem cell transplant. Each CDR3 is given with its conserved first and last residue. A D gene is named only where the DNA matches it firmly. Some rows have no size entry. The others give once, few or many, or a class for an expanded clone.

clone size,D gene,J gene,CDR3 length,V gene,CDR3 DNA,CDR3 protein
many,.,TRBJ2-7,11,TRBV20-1,TGCAGTGCTAAGCGGTTCAACGAGCAGTACTTC,CSAKRFNEQYF
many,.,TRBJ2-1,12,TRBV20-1,TGCAGTGCTAGGGGCGCGGGCAATGAGCAGTTCTTC,CSARGAGNEQFF
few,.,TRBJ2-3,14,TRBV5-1,TGCGCCAGCAGCTTGGGGGACCCCACAGATACGCAGTATTTT,CASSLGDPTDTQYF
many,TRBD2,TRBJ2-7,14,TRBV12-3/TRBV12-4,TGTGCCAGCAAACGAGCGGGAGACAGGTACGAGCAGTACTTC,CASKRAGDRYEQYF
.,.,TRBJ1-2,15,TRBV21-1,TGTGCCAGCAGCAAAGGGGGTTTGACAGGGGCGGGCTACACCTTC,CASSKGGLTGAGYTF
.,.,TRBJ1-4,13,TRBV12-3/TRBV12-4,TGTGCCAGCAGTTTTGGGGGGCACGAAAAACTGTTTTTT,CASSFGGHEKLFF
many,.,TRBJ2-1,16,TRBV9,TGTGCCAGCAGCCAAATCAGGGCAGTTACCTACAATGAGCAGTTCTTC,CASSQIRAVTYNEQFF
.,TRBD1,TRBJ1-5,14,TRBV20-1,TGCAGTGCACGGACAGGGTCGGTGAATCAGCCCCAGCATTTT,CSARTGSVNQPQHF
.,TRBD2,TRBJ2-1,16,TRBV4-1,TGCGCCAGCAGGCTAGGGGAGGGACTCCCCTACAATGAGCAGTTCTTC,CASRLGEGLPYNEQFF
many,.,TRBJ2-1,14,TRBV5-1,TGCGCCAGCGGTATGTTCGGATTTGGGGATGAGCAGTTCTTC,CASGMFGFGDEQFF
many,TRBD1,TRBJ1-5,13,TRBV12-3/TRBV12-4,TGTGCCAGCGGACAGGGGGCAGGTCAGCCCCAGCATTTT,CASGQGAGQPQHF
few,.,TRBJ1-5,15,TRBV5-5,TGTGCCAGCAGCTTGGGAGGGACACGAAGCCAGCCCCAGCATTTT,CASSLGGTRSQPQHF
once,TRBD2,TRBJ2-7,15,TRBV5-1,TGCGCCAGCAGCTTGGAGTTAGCGGGCGATTACGAGCAGCACTTC,CASSLELAGDYEQHF
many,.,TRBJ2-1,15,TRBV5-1,TGCGCCAGCAGCACGACAGGCAGCTCCTACAATGAGCAGTTCTTC,CASSTTGSSYNEQFF
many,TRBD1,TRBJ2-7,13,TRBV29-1,TGCAGCGTTACCGAGGGGGCTATCTACGAGCAGTACTTC,CSVTEGAIYEQYF
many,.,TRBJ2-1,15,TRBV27,TGTGCCAGCAGTTTTGGGACCAAAGGACGCAATGAGCAGTTCTTC,CASSFGTKGRNEQFF
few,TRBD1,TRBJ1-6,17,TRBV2,TGTGCCAGCAGGATGTCCCGGGACAGTCACTATAATTCACCCCTCCACTTT,CASRMSRDSHYNSPLHF
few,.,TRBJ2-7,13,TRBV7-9,TGTGCCAGCAGCTTTGGGGGAGAGGACGAGCAGTACTTC,CASSFGGEDEQYF
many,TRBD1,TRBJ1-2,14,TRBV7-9,TGTGCCAGCAGCTCCCCGACAGGGAACTATGGCTACACCTTC,CASSSPTGNYGYTF
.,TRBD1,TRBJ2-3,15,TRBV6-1,TGTGCCAGCAGGTCGGGCAGGGGGCACACAGATACGCAGTATTTT,CASRSGRGHTDTQYF
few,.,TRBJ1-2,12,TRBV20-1,TGCAGTGCGGTAGAGGGGAGGGATGGCTACACCTTC,CSAVEGRDGYTF
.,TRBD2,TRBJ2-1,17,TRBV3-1,TGTGCCAGCAGCCAAGAGGGGTCTAGCGGGTCCTACAATGAGCAGTTCTTC,CASSQEGSSGSYNEQFF
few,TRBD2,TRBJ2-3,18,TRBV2,TGTGCCAGCAGTACCTCCTCCGGGGGGGGCATTAGCACAGATACGCAGTATTTT,CASSTSSGGGISTDTQYF